Presented here are 2 T cell receptor beta chains from one specimen sequenced in a study of blood T cell repertoires in COVID-19. The method was immunoSEQ multiplex PCR; TCRdb's version includes in-frame clones alone and lacks a portion of them. Of over 150,000 clones in the sample, roughly 89% were seen once. Sequenced input: peripheral blood. These receptors all stem from a man aged 50 or older with acute or convalescent COVID-19.

The chain combines TRBV24-1 with TRBJ2-7; TRBD1 matches at 9 bases. Trimming cost V 10 bases and J 1 base; bases outside gene matches: 4. The CDR3 runs 13 residues. CDR1 KGHDR and CDR2 SFDVKD come from the germline V gene. CDR3 region: CATSGTGSYEQYF. The CDR3 region has the DNA TGTGCCACTTCCGGGACAGGGTCCTACGAGCAGTACTTC.

The rearrangement joins TRBV6-6 to TRBJ2-3; 10 bases match TRBD2. V lost 5 bases and J lost 1; bases outside the gene matches: 15. The CDR3 contains 19 residues. The V gene's germline CDR1 is MNHNY and CDR2 SVGAGI (reference sequence). This CDR3 is CASSPTRLAGGRGTDTQYF. The CDR3 coding sequence is TGTGCCAGCAGTCCCACCCGACTAGCGGGCGGACGAGGCACAGATACGCAGTATTTT.